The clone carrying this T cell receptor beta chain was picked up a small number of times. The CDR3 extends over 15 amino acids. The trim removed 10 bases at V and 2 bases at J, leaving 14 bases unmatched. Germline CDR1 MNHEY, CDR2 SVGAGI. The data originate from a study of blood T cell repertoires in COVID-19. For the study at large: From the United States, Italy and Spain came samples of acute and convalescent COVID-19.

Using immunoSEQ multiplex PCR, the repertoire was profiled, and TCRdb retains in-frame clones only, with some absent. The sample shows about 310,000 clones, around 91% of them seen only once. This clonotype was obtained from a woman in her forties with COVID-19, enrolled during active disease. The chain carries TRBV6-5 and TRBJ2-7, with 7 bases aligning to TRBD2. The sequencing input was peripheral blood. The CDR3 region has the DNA TGTGCCACCCTGGCCATAGTGGCGGGAGCCTACGAGCAGTACTTC. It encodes CATLAIVAGAYEQYF.